This T cell receptor (beta chain) was captured by sequencing in a study of post-analysis software for immune sequencing data. Study background: In terms of disease course, relapsing-remitting, secondary progressive and progressive-relapsing multiple sclerosis were included.

Unique molecular identifiers tagged the TCR beta cDNA libraries. Using its own MiXCR run on the PCR reads, TCRdb lists one record per CDR3 protein. The repertoire holds some 690,000 distinct CDR3 sequences, about 60% seen once, with about 10% in the top ten. Regarding the study as a whole: Batch-matched samples strongly co-clustered by F measure.

Concerning this clonotype itself: Its antigen is not identified.

This clonotype originated in a girl aged 2 to 10 with multiple sclerosis. Sequencing used blood.

CDR3 in DNA: TGCGCCAGCAGCTTTTGGCCGCTTCCTGGGGGGGGCCGAGGTTTTGAAATCCCCTACAATGAGCAGTTCTTC. This encodes CASSFWPLPGGGRGFEIPYNEQFF. The rearrangement uses TRBV5-1 and TRBJ2-1, with TRBD2 as a possible D gene (7 bases). The CDR3 has 24 residues. Germline values: CDR1 SGHRS, CDR2 YFSETQ. The V end lost 2 bases, the J end lost 2 bases, and 38 bases lay between the germline ends.